The 28 T cell receptor beta chains below all came from one sample that was sequenced in a study of cytomegalovirus exposure and HLA in healthy donors (TCRdb year 2017). The library was obtained by the immunoSEQ multiplex PCR assay. A mixture of 60 forward primers for TCR Vbeta segments and 13 reverse primers for TCR Jbeta segments was used in the multiplex PCR. TCRdb mirrors the immuneACCESS table, restricted to in-frame sequences. Some clones are absent from its copies; in checked studies, under half trace to an unresolved V gene, and the reason for the others is unknown. Present in this sample are over 150,000 clones, 65% to 85% of which were seen just once. Around 3.1% of the sample is in the top ten clones. Sequenced: PBMCs. The receptors come from a woman in her forties or fifties in good health and CMV-seropositive.

The V gene is TRBV19, the J gene TRBJ1-2; TRBD1 aligns across 9 bases. The germline CDR1 and CDR2 sequences are LNHDA and SQIVND (reference sequence). This CDR3 region has 14 residues. V dropped 4 bases and J dropped 4; count of bases not matched to a gene: 4. DNA of the CDR3: TGTGCCAGTAGTACCTCGGGACAGGGCTATGGCTACACCTTC. Its protein product is CASSTSGQGYGYTF.

The chain couples TRBV5-4 to TRBJ2-1; maybe TRBD2 (5 bases). The CDR3 spans 14 residues. In germline, CDR1 is SGHNT, CDR2 YYREEE (reference sequence). Deletions cut 0 bases from V and 7 bases from J, with 11 bases between. This CDR3 reads CASSLGRRTNEQFF. In DNA form, the CDR3 reads TGTGCCAGCAGCTTGGGACGACGGACTAATGAGCAGTTCTTC.

The J gene is TRBJ2-7, the V gene TRBV18, with 11 bases identical to TRBD1. The J segment lost 2 bases and the V segment lost 6 bases, leaving 3 bases of the junction unmatched. Germline V gives CDR1 KGHSH, CDR2 LQKENI. This CDR3 has 14 amino acids. The CDR3 DNA reads TGTGCCAGCTCCCGGGGACAGGGGGCCTACGAGCAGTACTTC. This sequence encodes CASSRGQGAYEQYF.

J is TRBJ2-5 and V is TRBV19; 7 nucleotides align to TRBD1. With 4 bases clipped from V and 3 bases from J, the junction kept 11 bases outside the gene matches. This CDR3 has 16 residues. Looked up from germline, CDR1 is LNHDA and CDR2 is SQIVND (reference sequence). CDR3 region: CASSKGQTLGKETQYF. In DNA form, the CDR3 reads TGTGCCAGTAGTAAGGGACAGACGCTTGGAAAAGAGACCCAGTACTTC.

The chain recombines TRBV11-3 with TRBJ1-3; D gene ambiguous. V shed 0 bases and J shed 0 bases, with 9 bases lying between them. The V gene's germline CDR1 is SGHNT and CDR2 YENEEA. The length of the CDR3 is 16 residues. The CDR3 nucleotides are TGTGCCAGCAGCTTAGACGGGGTTTTCTCTGGAAACACCATATATTTT. It is translated as CASSLDGVFSGNTIYF.

The chain links TRBV9 to TRBJ1-1; D might be TRBD1 (6 bases). Germline CDR1 reads SGDLS; CDR2 reads YYNGEE. V was cut by 4 bases and J by 11 bases, with 21 bases left in between. CDR3 length equals 14 residues. The CDR3 loop is CASSSDDQGRDAFF. DNA of the CDR3: TGTGCCAGCAGCTCCGACGACCAGGGGAGGGACGCTTTCTTT. The full variable domain, its missing parts supplied by reference TRBV9 and TRBJ1-1, is DSGVTQTPKHLITATGQRVTLRCSPRSGDLSVYWYQQSLDQGLQFLIQYYNGEERAKGNILERFSAQQFPDLHSELNLSSLELGDSALYFCASSSDDQGRDAFFGQGTRLTVV.

The V gene is TRBV13, the J gene TRBJ1-4; the match to TRBD1 covers 7 bases. The CDR3 contains 16 residues. Trimming cost V 2 bases and J 3 bases; bases outside gene matches: 6. CDR1 is PRHDT and CDR2 is FYEKMQ in the germline V gene (reference sequence). This CDR3 is CASSLSGGVSNEKLFF. DNA of the CDR3: TGTGCCAGCAGCTTATCAGGGGGAGTCTCTAATGAAAAACTGTTTTTT.

As regards this clone: In the same sample, other DNA sequences code for this CDR3. The genes are TRBV5-4 and TRBJ2-1; D gene ambiguous. Germline V gene sequence: CDR1 SGHNT, CDR2 YYREEE (reference sequence). The CDR3 contains 15 residues. With 0 bases removed from V and 1 base from J, the gap between germline ends came to 8 bases. In DNA form, the CDR3 reads TGTGCCAGCAGCTTGGACAGAAATTCCTACAATGAGCAGTTCTTC. As protein: CASSLDRNSYNEQFF.

The chain links TRBV6-5 to TRBJ1-3, with D unclear. The germline gives CDR1 MNHEY, CDR2 SVGAGI. V gave up 3 bases and J gave up 4 bases, with 7 bases separating them. This CDR3 comprises 13 residues. The CDR3 nucleotides are TGTGCCAGCAGTTATGAGGGAGGAAACACCATATATTTT. Protein product: CASSYEGGNTIYF.

This clone was counted only a few times. J is TRBJ2-1 and V is TRBV5-1; 7 bases line up with TRBD2. The CDR3 totals 14 residues. The V gene end was trimmed by 4 bases and the J gene end by 5 bases; junction bases not matched to a gene: 6. Germline V gives CDR1 SGHRS, CDR2 YFSETQ. The CDR3 DNA reads TGCGCCAGCAGCAGCGGAGGGAGGGACAATGAGCAGTTCTTC. It specifies CASSSGGRDNEQFF.

This sequence joins TRBV10-3 and TRBJ2-1, with 7 bases matching TRBD2. Trimming cost V 4 bases and J 1 base; bases outside gene matches: 4. The CDR3 length is 15 residues. CDR1 is ENHRY and CDR2 is SYGVKD in the germline V gene. CDR3 nucleotides: TGTGCCATCAGTGCGGGCGGGGGTTCCTACAATGAGCAGTTCTTC. Its translation is CAISAGGGSYNEQFF.

V and J are TRBV7-2 and TRBJ2-2, with 8 bases that match TRBD2. The germline gives CDR1 SGHTA, CDR2 FQGNSA. The J segment lost 0 bases and the V segment lost 2 bases, leaving 2 bases of the junction unmatched. The CDR3 runs to 16 residues. CDR3 protein: CASSLLAGTNTGELFF. CDR3 nucleotide sequence: TGTGCCAGCAGCTTACTAGCGGGTACGAACACCGGGGAGCTGTTTTTT. The variable domain in full, with the rest retrieved from reference TRBV7-2 and TRBJ2-2, is GAGVSQSPSNKVTEKGKDVELRCDPISGHTALYWYRQSLGQGLEFLIYFQGNSAPDKSGLPSDRFSAERTGGSVSTLTIQRTQQEDSAVYLCASSLLAGTNTGELFFGEGSRLTVL.

This chain uses TRBV19 with TRBJ2-3; possibly TRBD2 for D (5 bases). There are 16 residues in the CDR3. Germline CDR1 and CDR2: LNHDA and SQIVND (reference sequence). V lost 5 bases and J lost 10, with 25 bases in between. CDR3: CASSGELRHSGMAQYF. CDR3 sequence (DNA): TGTGCCAGTAGTGGGGAACTTCGACATTCGGGGATGGCGCAGTATTTT.

Of note for this clone: The identical CDR3 is also encoded by other nucleotide sequences in the sample. The V gene is TRBV9, the J gene TRBJ2-7; TRBD2 agrees at 11 bases. Trimming took 3 bases from V and 1 from J; bases not matched to a gene: 3. The CDR3 spans 15 residues. Germline-derived CDR1 and CDR2 are SGDLS and YYNGEE. CDR3 in DNA: TGTGCCAGCAGCGCGACTAGCGGGGCTTCCTACGAGCAGTACTTC. Translation: CASSATSGASYEQYF.

The genes are TRBV7-2 and TRBJ2-1; 9 nucleotides line up with TRBD1. The CDR3 loop spans 14 amino acids. Trimming at V came to 1 base and at J to 8 bases, leaving 3 bases not matched to a gene. CDR1 is SGHTA, CDR2 FQGNSA, per germline. In DNA form, the CDR3 reads TGTGCCAGCAGCTTAGTCGGGACAGGGTATGAGCAGTTCTTC. This codes for CASSLVGTGYEQFF.

The gene calls are TRBV4-3 and TRBJ1-2; no definite D call. The CDR3 length is 14 residues. The V end lost 0 bases, the J end lost 2 bases, and 7 bases lay between the germline ends. Germline V lookup: CDR1 LGHNA, CDR2 YSLEER. CDR3 region: CASSQDRENYGYTF. Here the CDR3 DNA reads TGCGCCAGCAGCCAAGATCGGGAAAACTATGGCTACACCTTC.

This clone was detected once. The chain recombines TRBV30 with TRBJ2-5; D is uncertain. V was pared by 1 base and J by 1 base, with 10 bases between. Germline CDR1 is GTSNPN and CDR2 is SVGIG (reference sequence). The CDR3 runs 14 residues. Here the CDR3 DNA reads TGTGCCTGGAGTGAACGACAATTCCAAGAGACCCAGTACTTC. It translates to CAWSERQFQETQYF.

The chain combines TRBV7-8 with TRBJ2-7, with 7 bases identical to TRBD1. Germline loops: CDR1 SGHVS, CDR2 FQNEAQ. The CDR3 has 14 amino acids. The ends lost 1 base at V and 2 bases at J; junction bases unmatched: 2. The CDR3 bases are TGTGCCAGCAGCTTAGGGACAGGAACCTACGAGCAGTACTTC. Translated, it gives CASSLGTGTYEQYF.

This clone has just a few counts. This chain connects TRBV2 to TRBJ1-5, with TRBD1 matching 7 bases. Trimming cost V 7 bases and J 4 bases; bases outside gene matches: 4. There are 13 residues in the CDR3. Per the germline V gene, CDR1 is SNHLY and CDR2 is FYNNEI. The CDR3 nucleotides are TGTGCCAGCAAGGGGACAGAAAATCAGCCCCAGCATTTT. This sequence encodes CASKGTENQPQHF.

The chain combines TRBV19 with TRBJ1-1, with D perhaps TRBD1 (5 bases). Germline V lookup: CDR1 LNHDA, CDR2 SQIVND (reference sequence). The CDR3 loop spans 10 amino acids. V lost 10 bases, J lost 9 bases, and 12 bases lay in between. The CDR3 bases are TGTGCCACCCGGGGGAATCAAGCTTTCTTT. It translates to CATRGNQAFF.

The chain joins TRBV5-5 to TRBJ1-1; D not resolved. Trimming cost V 3 bases and J 3 bases, with 12 bases left between them. The V gene's germline CDR1 is SGHKS and CDR2 YYEKEE (reference sequence). The CDR3 is 14 amino acids. The CDR3 is CASSSPGLDTEAFF. DNA for the CDR3: TGTGCCAGCAGCTCCCCTGGACTGGACACTGAAGCTTTCTTT.

The genes are TRBV28 and TRBJ1-1; 8 bases align to TRBD1. Germline lookup yields CDR1 MDHEN and CDR2 SYDVKM. Trimming took 10 bases from V and 3 from J; bases not matched to a gene: 4. The length of the CDR3 is 12 residues. Written as DNA, the CDR3 is TGTGCCACCTCGGACAGGGACACTGAAGCTTTCTTT. Protein: CATSDRDTEAFF.

This chain uses TRBV5-4 with TRBJ2-2; 8 nucleotides match TRBD1. Germline CDR1 reads SGHNT; CDR2 reads YYREEE (reference sequence). V lost 6 bases to trimming and J lost 3 bases; unmatched junction nucleotides: 10. The CDR3 sequence is 16 residues long. This CDR3 is CASTSPDRVYTGELFF. The DNA of the CDR3 is TGTGCCAGCACTTCCCCGGACAGGGTTTACACCGGGGAGCTGTTTTTT.

In DNA, the CDR3 is TGTGCCAGCAGTTCGTGGGCCAACACTGAAGCTTTCTTT. Its translation is CASSSWANTEAFF. The rearrangement uses TRBV6-5 and TRBJ1-1; D unclear. Trimming removed 4 bases from V and 2 bases from J, with 8 bases in between. Germline loops: CDR1 MNHEY, CDR2 SVGAGI. The CDR3 is 13 residues long.

The chain employs TRBV23-1 and TRBJ1-2; TRBD1 matches at 12 bases. TRBV23-1 is an open reading frame, and its role is uncertain. This CDR3 has 17 residues. V trimming: 3 bases; J trimming: 4 bases; junction bases outside the gene matches: 9. The CDR3 sequence: CASSHRDRGLFFYGYTF. The CDR3 coding sequence is TGCGCCAGCAGTCATCGGGACAGGGGGCTTTTTTTCTATGGCTACACCTTC.

The chain uses TRBV5-1 and TRBJ2-7; the match to TRBD1 covers 8 bases. J was trimmed by 6 bases and V by 4 bases; bases with no gene match: 12. CDR1 and CDR2 (germline): SGHRS, YFSETQ. This CDR3 contains 15 residues. CDR3 DNA sequence: TGCGCCAGCAGCGACCCCGAGACAGGGGATTCCGAGCAGTACTTC. Protein product: CASSDPETGDSEQYF.

The chain has TRBV28 and TRBJ1-2; 11 positions match TRBD1. Trimming at V came to 9 bases and at J to 5 bases, leaving 2 bases not matched to a gene. The V gene's germline CDR1 is MDHEN and CDR2 SYDVKM. The CDR3 spans 12 residues. Here the CDR3 reads CASGDRGYGYTF. The CDR3 coding sequence is TGTGCCAGTGGGGACAGGGGGTATGGCTACACCTTC.

The V and J genes are TRBV7-2 and TRBJ2-3; 7 positions match TRBD2. The CDR3 extends over 14 amino acids. The germline gives CDR1 SGHTA, CDR2 FQGNSA. V shed 11 bases, J shed 1 base, and the junction held 9 bases outside the gene matches. CDR3 amino acids: CAAEGGVRTDTQYF. In DNA, the CDR3 is TGTGCCGCCGAGGGAGGGGTGCGCACAGATACGCAGTATTTT. The complete variable domain, with remaining parts taken from reference TRBV7-2 and TRBJ2-3, reads GAGVSQSPSNKVTEKGKDVELRCDPISGHTALYWYRQSLGQGLEFLIYFQGNSAPDKSGLPSDRFSAERTGGSVSTLTIQRTQQEDSAVYLCAAEGGVRTDTQYFGPGTRLTVL.